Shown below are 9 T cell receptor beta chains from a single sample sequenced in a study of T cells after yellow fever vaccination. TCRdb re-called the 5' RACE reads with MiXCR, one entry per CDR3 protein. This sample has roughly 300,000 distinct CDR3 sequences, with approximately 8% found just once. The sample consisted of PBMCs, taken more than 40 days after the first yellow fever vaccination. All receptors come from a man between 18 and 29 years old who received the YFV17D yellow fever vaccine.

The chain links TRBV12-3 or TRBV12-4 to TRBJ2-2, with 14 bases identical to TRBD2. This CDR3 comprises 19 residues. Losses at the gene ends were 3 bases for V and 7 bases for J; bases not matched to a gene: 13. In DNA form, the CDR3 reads TGTGCCAGCAGTTTGAGGACTAGCGGGGGGCGGAGTAACTTCGGGGAGCTGTTTTTT. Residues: CASSLRTSGGRSNFGELFF.

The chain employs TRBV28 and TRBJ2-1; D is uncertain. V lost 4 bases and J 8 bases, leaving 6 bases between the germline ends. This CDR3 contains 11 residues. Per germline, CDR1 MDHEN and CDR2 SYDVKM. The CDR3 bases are TGTGCCAGCAGTTACGTCGATGAGCAGTTCTTC. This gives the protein CASSYVDEQFF.

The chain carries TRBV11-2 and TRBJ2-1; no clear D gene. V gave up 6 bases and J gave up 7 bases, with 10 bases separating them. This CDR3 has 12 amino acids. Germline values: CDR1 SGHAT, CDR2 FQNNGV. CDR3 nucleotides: TGTGCCAGCAGGGAGTCCGGTAATGAGCAGTTCTTC. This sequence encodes CASRESGNEQFF.

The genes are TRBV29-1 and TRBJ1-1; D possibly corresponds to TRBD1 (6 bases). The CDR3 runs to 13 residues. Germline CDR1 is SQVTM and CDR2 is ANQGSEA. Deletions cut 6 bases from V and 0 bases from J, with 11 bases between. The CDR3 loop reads CSVATGVNTEAFF. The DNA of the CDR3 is TGCAGCGTCGCGACAGGAGTGAACACTGAAGCTTTCTTT.

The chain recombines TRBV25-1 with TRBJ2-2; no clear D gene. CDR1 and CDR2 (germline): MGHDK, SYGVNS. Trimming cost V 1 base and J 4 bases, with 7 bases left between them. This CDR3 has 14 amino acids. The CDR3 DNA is TGTGCCAGCAGTGAATCGGCAATCACCGGGGAGCTGTTTTTT. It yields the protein CASSESAITGELFF.

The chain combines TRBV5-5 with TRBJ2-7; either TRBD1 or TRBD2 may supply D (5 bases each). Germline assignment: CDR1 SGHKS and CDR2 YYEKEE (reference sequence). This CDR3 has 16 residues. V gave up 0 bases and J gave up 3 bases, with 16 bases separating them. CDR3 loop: CASSLGLIGTNYEQYV. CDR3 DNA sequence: TGTGCCAGCAGCTTGGGGTTGATAGGGACCAACTACGAGCAGTACGTC.

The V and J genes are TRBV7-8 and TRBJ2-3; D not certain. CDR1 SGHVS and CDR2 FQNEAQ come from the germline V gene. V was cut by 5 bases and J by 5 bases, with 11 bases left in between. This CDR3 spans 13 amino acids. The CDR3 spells CASSPPKIDTQYF. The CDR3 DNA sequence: TGTGCCAGCAGCCCCCCCAAAATAGATACGCAGTATTTT.

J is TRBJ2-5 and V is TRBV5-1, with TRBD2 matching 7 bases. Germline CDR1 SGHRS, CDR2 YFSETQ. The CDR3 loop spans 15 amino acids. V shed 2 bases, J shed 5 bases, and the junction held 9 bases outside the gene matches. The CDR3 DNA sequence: TGCGCCAGCAGCTTCAGCGGGACCCCAGAGGAGACCCAGTACTTC. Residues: CASSFSGTPEETQYF.

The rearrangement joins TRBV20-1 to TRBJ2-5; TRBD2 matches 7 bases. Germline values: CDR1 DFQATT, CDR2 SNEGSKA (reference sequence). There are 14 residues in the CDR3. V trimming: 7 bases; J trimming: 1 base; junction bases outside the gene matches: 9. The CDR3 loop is CSVVEGGAQETQYF. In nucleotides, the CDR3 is TGCAGTGTGGTGGAGGGAGGGGCCCAAGAGACCCAGTACTTC.